A selection of T cell receptor beta chains follows, all from one sample in a study of T cell changes during pregnancy in multiple sclerosis. Method: immunoSEQ multiplex PCR; TCRdb's copy keeps in-frame clones and lacks some. The table shows more than 35,000 clones, with 75% to 95% occurring only once. This specimen consisted of CD8+ T cells from peripheral blood mononuclear cells, obtained after pregnancy. The receptors were sampled from a female donor with multiple sclerosis, enrolled in a pregnancy study. CDR3s include the opening cysteine and the closing phenylalanine or tryptophan. D genes are given only for firm matches. Some rows mark clone size as missing; the rest say once, few, many or name a class of expanded clone.

CDR3nt | CDR3aa | v_gene | abundance | len | d_gene | j_gene
TGTGCCAGCTCACCGGCGACGGAGAGCTCTGGGGCCAACGTCCTGACTTTC | CASSPATESSGANVLTF | TRBV18 | . | 17 | . | TRBJ2-6
TGTGCCAGCGAACCAGGGGGGACCTACGAGCAGTACTTC | CASEPGGTYEQYF | TRBV28 | . | 13 | . | TRBJ2-7
TGTGCCAGCAGTTACGAGGAATATAGCAATCAGCCCCAGCATTTT | CASSYEEYSNQPQHF | TRBV6-6 | . | 15 | . | TRBJ1-5
TGTGCCAGCAGCCAGGGTACTAGCGGGGGGGCAGAGACCCAGTACTTC | CASSQGTSGGAETQYF | TRBV4-2 | few | 16 | TRBD2 | TRBJ2-5
TGTGCCAGCAGAACAAACAATAATCAGCCCCAGCATTTT | CASRTNNNQPQHF | TRBV2 | . | 13 | . | TRBJ1-5
TGTGCCAGTAGGGCTAGGACAGGGGGGAGCTACAATGAGCAGTTCTTC | CASRARTGGSYNEQFF | TRBV19 | . | 16 | TRBD1 | TRBJ2-1
TGCGCCAGCAGCCAAGGGGCAGTTACCTACGAGCAGTACTTC | CASSQGAVTYEQYF | TRBV4-1 | . | 14 | . | TRBJ2-7
TGCGCCAGCAGCCACCGGGGGGTGAACACCGGGGAGCTGTTTTTT | CASSHRGVNTGELFF | TRBV4-1 | . | 15 | TRBD2 | TRBJ2-2
TGTGCCAGCAGTCCACAGGTTATCAGCACAGATACGCAGTATTTT | CASSPQVISTDTQYF | TRBV27 | . | 15 | . | TRBJ2-3
TGTGCCAGCAGCCGCGACGGGGACACCGGGGAGCTGTTTTTT | CASSRDGDTGELFF | TRBV7-9 | . | 14 | . | TRBJ2-2
TGTGCCAGCACGAGGGGACAGGGGGCCTACGAGCAGTACTTC | CASTRGQGAYEQYF | TRBV13 | . | 14 | TRBD1 | TRBJ2-7
TGTGCCAGCAGCCCCTTGACAGGGGGCGACTATGGCTACACCTTC | CASSPLTGGDYGYTF | TRBV4-2 | once | 15 | TRBD1 | TRBJ1-2
TGTGCCAGCAGTGCTAATGGGCCTGGGGCCCAAGAGACCCAGTACTTC | CASSANGPGAQETQYF | TRBV6-6 | . | 16 | . | TRBJ2-5
TGTGCCAGCAGCTTAGTTTTCCCCGGGGCGGGGGGTGAGCAGTTCTTC | CASSLVFPGAGGEQFF | TRBV7-2 | . | 16 | TRBD2 | TRBJ2-1
TGCGCCAGCAGCCAACGCTATAAGACAGGGAACACTGAAGCTTTCTTT | CASSQRYKTGNTEAFF | TRBV4-3 | . | 16 | . | TRBJ1-1
TGTGCCAGCAGTTTATCGTCGGGGTATGAGCAGTTCTTC | CASSLSSGYEQFF | TRBV27 | . | 13 | . | TRBJ2-1
TGTGCCAGCAGCCCGGGACAGCTGAACACTGAAGCTTTCTTT | CASSPGQLNTEAFF | TRBV7-8 | . | 14 | TRBD1 | TRBJ1-1
TGTGCCAGCAGTTCGGGACAGGGGACAAGATACGAGCAGTACTTC | CASSSGQGTRYEQYF | TRBV27 | few | 15 | TRBD1 | TRBJ2-7
TGCGCCAGCAGTAGGAACACCGGGGAGCTGTTTTTT | CASSRNTGELFF | TRBV5-1 | . | 12 | . | TRBJ2-2
TGCGCCAGCAGCGGTGGGACAGGGAATGCTGAAGCTTTCTTT | CASSGGTGNAEAFF | TRBV5-1 | . | 14 | TRBD1 | TRBJ1-1
TGTGCCAGCGGCCCCTTTTCACCCCTCCACTTT | CASGPFSPLHF | TRBV6-5 | . | 11 | . | TRBJ1-6
TGCGCCAGCAGCCCCGACATCTCCTACGAGCAGTACTTC | CASSPDISYEQYF | TRBV5-1 | . | 13 | . | TRBJ2-7
TGTGCCACCATTCCCGGGACAGGGGCGGAGGGAGCTTTCTTT | CATIPGTGAEGAFF | TRBV7-9 | . | 14 | TRBD1 | TRBJ1-1
TGCGCCAGCAGCCAAGAAGGTCAGGGGTATCAGCCCCAGCATTTT | CASSQEGQGYQPQHF | TRBV4-1 | . | 15 | . | TRBJ1-5
TGTGCCAGCAGCTCGGGACAGGTGAACACTGAAGCTTTCTTT | CASSSGQVNTEAFF | TRBV6-1 | . | 14 | TRBD1 | TRBJ1-1
TGTGCCAGCAGCCCCCACTACGAGCAGTACTTC | CASSPHYEQYF | TRBV7-9 | . | 11 | . | TRBJ2-7
TGTGCCAGCAGCCAATCCTCCAAGGGGTATCACGGGGAGCTGTTTTTT | CASSQSSKGYHGELFF | TRBV16 | . | 16 | . | TRBJ2-2
TGTGCCAGCAGCCAAACAGGGAACACTGAAGCTTTCTTT | CASSQTGNTEAFF | TRBV7-9 | . | 13 | . | TRBJ1-1
TGTGCCAGTAGTACATCCACAGGGTATGGCTACACCTTC | CASSTSTGYGYTF | TRBV19 | . | 13 | . | TRBJ1-2
TGTGCCAGCAGGGGAAGGAGCAGGGGGGATGAAGCTTTCTTT | CASRGRSRGDEAFF | TRBV6-1 | . | 14 | TRBD1 | TRBJ1-1